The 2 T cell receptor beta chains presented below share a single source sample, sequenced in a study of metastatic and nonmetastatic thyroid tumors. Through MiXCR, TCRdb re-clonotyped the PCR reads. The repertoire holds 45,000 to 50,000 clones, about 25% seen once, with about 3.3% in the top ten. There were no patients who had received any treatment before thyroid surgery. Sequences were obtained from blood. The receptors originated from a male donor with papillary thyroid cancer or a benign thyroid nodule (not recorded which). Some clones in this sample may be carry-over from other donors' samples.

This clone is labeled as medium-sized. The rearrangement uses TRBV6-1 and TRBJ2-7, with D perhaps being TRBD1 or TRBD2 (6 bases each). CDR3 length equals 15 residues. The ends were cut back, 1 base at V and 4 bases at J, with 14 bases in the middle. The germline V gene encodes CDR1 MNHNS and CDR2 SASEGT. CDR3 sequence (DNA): TGTGCCAGCAGTGAAGAAGAGGGGGAGGCATACGAGCAGTACTTC. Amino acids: CASSEEEGEAYEQYF.

The CDR3 coding sequence is TGTGCCAGCAGTGAACGCGGGCGCAGCGACACCCGGGGGACCCAGTACTTC. This sequence encodes CASSERGRSDTRGTQYF. The J gene is TRBJ2-5, the V gene TRBV6-1; the D gene is possibly TRBD2 (5 bases). Trimming left V 2 bases short and J 7 bases short, with 23 bases between. This CDR3 comprises 17 residues. Germline V gene sequence: CDR1 MNHNS, CDR2 SASEGT.